The clone carrying this TCR beta chain was recorded at least ten times. Antigen unknown. Found in a library prepared for alpha chains, this beta chain is an off-target read, and its abundance has little meaning. Time point here: sample taken at primary tumor resection. 72 TRACERx patients with early, untreated non-small cell lung cancer donated samples. Tumor, nontumor lung or frozen PBMC supplied whole RNA, sequenced without sorting. Each TCR cDNA molecule bore a unique molecular identifier. TCRdb reprocessed the 5' RACE reads with MiXCR, giving one entry per CDR3 protein. The sample consists of thousands of distinct CDR3 sequences, around an eighth of them appearing once. These data come from a study of spatial heterogeneity in lung cancer. Overall study: Unique TCR and UMI combinations averaged more than ten appearances each in raw reads. General observations from the study: Counts of expanded alpha and beta TCRs within tumors tracked the tumor nonsynonymous mutation count.

The J segment lost 6 bases and the V segment lost 7 bases, leaving 9 bases of the junction unmatched. CDR1 is ENHRY and CDR2 is SYGVKD in the germline V gene. The CDR3 totals 15 residues. The rearrangement uses TRBV10-3 and TRBJ2-1; 10 bases align to TRBD2. The sample in question was lung tumor tissue, obtained at surgery. This sequence was found in a male donor with early-stage non-small cell lung cancer. Here the CDR3 DNA reads TGTGCCATCACGATAGGGACTAGCGCCGCCAATGAGCAGTTCTTC. Its protein is CAITIGTSAANEQFF.